The 3 T cell receptor beta chains listed next were all sequenced from one sample in a study of T-cell reconstitution after alpha-beta-depleted transplantation in children. Using unique molecular identifiers, the investigators prepared the TCRbeta library. TCRdb re-derived calls from the PCR reads in MiXCR, one entry per CDR3 protein. The data show a few hundred thousand distinct CDR3 sequences, under 15% seen once. The input for sequencing was PBMCs from the stem cell graft donor, taken from the stem cell graft. These receptors were obtained from a human donor who donated a stem cell graft to a child with combined immunodeficiency.

This clonotype came up many times. This sequence joins TRBV6-2 or TRBV6-3 and TRBJ2-1; D might be TRBD2 (5 bases). Germline values: CDR1 MNHEY, CDR2 SVGEGT. CDR3 length equals 16 residues. Deletions cut 4 bases from V and 4 bases from J, with 17 bases between. This chain's CDR3 is CASSSSDYSVYNEQFF. CDR3 bases: TGTGCCAGCAGTTCCTCCGACTACTCGGTTTACAATGAGCAGTTCTTC.

The V call is TRBV5-1, the J call TRBJ2-7; 9 positions match TRBD1. This CDR3 is 12 amino acids long. V was clipped by 10 bases and J by 6 bases; unmatched bases: 8. Looked up from germline, CDR1 is SGHRS and CDR2 is YFSETQ. The CDR3 spells CARRGDRVEQYF. DNA for the CDR3: TGCGCCCGCCGCGGGGACAGGGTCGAGCAGTACTTC.

This clonotype showed up many times. The chain has TRBV9 and TRBJ2-5; D is undetermined. This CDR3 is 16 amino acids long. Germline assignment: CDR1 SGDLS and CDR2 YYNGEE. V was pared by 3 bases and J by 5 bases, with 20 bases between. The CDR3 nucleotides are TGTGCCAGCAGCGGAAACCACAAGATTGGGCGGGAGACCCAGTACTTC. As protein: CASSGNHKIGRETQYF.